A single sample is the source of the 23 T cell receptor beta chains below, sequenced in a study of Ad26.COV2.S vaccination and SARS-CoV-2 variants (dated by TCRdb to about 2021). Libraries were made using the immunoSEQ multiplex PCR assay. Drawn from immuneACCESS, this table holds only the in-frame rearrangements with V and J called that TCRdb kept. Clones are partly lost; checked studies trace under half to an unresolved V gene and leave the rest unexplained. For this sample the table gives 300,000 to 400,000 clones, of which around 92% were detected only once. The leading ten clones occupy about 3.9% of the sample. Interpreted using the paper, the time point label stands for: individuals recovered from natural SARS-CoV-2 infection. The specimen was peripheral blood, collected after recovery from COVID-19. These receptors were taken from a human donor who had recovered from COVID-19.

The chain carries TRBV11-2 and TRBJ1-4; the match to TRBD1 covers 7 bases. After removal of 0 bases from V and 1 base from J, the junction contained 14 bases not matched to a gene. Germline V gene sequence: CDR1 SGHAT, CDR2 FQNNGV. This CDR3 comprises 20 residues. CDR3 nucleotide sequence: TGTGCCAGCAGCTTAGATTATTCACAGGGGAAAAGGTTAACTAATGAAAAACTGTTTTTT. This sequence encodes CASSLDYSQGKRLTNEKLFF.

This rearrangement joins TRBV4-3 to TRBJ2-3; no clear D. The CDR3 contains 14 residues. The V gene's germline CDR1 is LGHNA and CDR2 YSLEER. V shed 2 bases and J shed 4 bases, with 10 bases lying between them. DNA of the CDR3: TGCGCCAGCAGCCAATACTACGCCCCAGATACGCAGTATTTT. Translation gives CASSQYYAPDTQYF.

The CDR3 is CASRGGNNEQFF. The DNA of the CDR3 is TGTGCCAGCAGAGGCGGAAACAATGAGCAGTTCTTC. The chain carries TRBV25-1 and TRBJ2-1; D is unclear. The CDR3 is made up of 12 amino acids. Between the trimmed V and J ends, which lost 6 bases and 5 bases, there was a span of 8 bases. Germline loops: CDR1 MGHDK, CDR2 SYGVNS.

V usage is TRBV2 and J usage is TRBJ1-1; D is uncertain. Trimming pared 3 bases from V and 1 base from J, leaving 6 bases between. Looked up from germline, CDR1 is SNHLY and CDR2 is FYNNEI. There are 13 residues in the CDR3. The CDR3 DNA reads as TGTGCCAGCAGTGAGGGAAGGAACACTGAAGCTTTCTTT. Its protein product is CASSEGRNTEAFF.

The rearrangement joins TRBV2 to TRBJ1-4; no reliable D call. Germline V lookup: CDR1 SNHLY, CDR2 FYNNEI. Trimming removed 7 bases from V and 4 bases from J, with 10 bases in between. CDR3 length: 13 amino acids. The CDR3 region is CASKTEINEKLFF. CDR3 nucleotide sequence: TGTGCCAGCAAAACAGAGATTAATGAAAAACTGTTTTTT.

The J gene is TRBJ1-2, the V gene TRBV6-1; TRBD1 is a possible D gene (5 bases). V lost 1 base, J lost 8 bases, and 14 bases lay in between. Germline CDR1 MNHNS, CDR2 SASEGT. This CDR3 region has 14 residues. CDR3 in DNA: TGTGCCAGCAGTGAAGGCCCAGGGCCTGGAGGCTACACCTTC. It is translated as CASSEGPGPGGYTF.

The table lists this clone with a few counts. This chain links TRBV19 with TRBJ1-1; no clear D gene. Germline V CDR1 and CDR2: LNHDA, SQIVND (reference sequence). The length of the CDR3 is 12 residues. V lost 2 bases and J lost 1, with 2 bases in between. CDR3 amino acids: CASSIPNTEAFF. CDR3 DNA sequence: TGTGCCAGTAGTATACCGAACACTGAAGCTTTCTTT.

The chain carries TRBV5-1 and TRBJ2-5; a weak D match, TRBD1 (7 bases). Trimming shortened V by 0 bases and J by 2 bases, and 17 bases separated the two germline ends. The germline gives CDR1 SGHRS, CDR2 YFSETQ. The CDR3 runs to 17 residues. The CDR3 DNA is TGCGCCAGCAGCTTGGACGCGGCGGGACAGAAACAAGAGACCCAGTACTTC. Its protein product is CASSLDAAGQKQETQYF.

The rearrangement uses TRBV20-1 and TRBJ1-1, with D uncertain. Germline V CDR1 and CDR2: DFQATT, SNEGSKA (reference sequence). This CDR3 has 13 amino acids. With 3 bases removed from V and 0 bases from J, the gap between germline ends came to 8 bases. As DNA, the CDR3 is TGCAGTGCTAGTTACCTCATGAACACTGAAGCTTTCTTT. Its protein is CSASYLMNTEAFF.

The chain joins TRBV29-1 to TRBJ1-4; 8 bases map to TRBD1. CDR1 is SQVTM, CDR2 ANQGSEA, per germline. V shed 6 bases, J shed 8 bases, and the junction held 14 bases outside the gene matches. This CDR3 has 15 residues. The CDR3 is CSVLGRDRGLEKLFF. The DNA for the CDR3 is TGCAGCGTACTGGGCCGAGACAGGGGTCTAGAAAAACTGTTTTTT.

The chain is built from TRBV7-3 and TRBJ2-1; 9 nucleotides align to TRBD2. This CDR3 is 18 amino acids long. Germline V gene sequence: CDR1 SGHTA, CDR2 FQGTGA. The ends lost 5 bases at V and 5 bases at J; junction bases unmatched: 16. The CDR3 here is CASSPLAGPLKGDNEQFF. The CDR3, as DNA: TGTGCCAGCAGCCCTCTAGCGGGACCATTAAAGGGGGACAATGAGCAGTTCTTC.

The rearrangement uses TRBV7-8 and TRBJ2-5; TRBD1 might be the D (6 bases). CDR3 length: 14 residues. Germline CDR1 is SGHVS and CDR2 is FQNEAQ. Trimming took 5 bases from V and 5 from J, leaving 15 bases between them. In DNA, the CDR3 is TGTGCCAGCAGCCGGGACATTCAAGCGGAGACCCAGTACTTC. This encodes CASSRDIQAETQYF. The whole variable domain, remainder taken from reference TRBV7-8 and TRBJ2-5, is GAGVSQSPRYKVAKRGQDVALRCDPISGHVSLFWYQQALGQGPEFLTYFQNEAQLDKSGLPSDRFFAERPEGSVSTLKIQRTQQEDSAVYLCASSRDIQAETQYFGPGTRLLVL.

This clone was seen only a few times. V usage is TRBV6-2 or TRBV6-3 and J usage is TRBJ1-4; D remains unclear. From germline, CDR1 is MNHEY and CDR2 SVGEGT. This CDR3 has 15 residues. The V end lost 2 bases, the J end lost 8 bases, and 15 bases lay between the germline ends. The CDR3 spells CASSYHAALIEKLFF. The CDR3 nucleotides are TGTGCCAGCAGTTACCACGCGGCCTTGATAGAAAAACTGTTTTTT.

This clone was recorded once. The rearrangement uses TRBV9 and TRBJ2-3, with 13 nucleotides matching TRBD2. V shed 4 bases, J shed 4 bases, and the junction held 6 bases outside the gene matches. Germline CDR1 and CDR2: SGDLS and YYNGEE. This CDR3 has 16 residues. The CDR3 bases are TGTGCCAGCAGCACAGGGACTAGCGGGGTGGCAGATACGCAGTATTTT. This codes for CASSTGTSGVADTQYF. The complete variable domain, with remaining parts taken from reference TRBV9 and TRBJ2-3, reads DSGVTQTPKHLITATGQRVTLRCSPRSGDLSVYWYQQSLDQGLQFLIQYYNGEERAKGNILERFSAQQFPDLHSELNLSSLELGDSALYFCASSTGTSGVADTQYFGPGTRLTVL.

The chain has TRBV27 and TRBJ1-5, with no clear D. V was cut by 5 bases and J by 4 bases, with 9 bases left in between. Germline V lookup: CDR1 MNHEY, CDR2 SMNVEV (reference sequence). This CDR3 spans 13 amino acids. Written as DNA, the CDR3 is TGTGCCAGCAGTCAAAGCATAAATCAGCCCCAGCATTTT. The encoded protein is CASSQSINQPQHF.

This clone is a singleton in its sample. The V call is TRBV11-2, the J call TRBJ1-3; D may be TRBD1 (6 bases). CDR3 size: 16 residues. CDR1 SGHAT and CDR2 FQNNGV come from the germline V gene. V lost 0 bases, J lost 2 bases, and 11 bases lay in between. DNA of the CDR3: TGTGCCAGCAGCTTAGATCTGACAGGCACTGGAAACACCATATATTTT. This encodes CASSLDLTGTGNTIYF.

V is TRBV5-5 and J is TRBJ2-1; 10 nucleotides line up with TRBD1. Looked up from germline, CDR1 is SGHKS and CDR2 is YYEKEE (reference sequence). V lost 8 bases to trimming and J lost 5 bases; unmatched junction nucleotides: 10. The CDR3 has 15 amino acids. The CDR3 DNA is TGTGCCAGTCAGAGCGACAGGGGGCTACACAATGAGCAGTTCTTC. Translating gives CASQSDRGLHNEQFF.

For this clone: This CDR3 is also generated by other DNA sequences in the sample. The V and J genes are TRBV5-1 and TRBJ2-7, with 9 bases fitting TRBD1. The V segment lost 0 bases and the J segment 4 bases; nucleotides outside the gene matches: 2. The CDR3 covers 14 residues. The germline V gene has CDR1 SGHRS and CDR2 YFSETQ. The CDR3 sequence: CASSLGDRAYEQYF. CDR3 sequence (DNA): TGCGCCAGCAGCTTGGGGGACAGGGCTTACGAGCAGTACTTC.

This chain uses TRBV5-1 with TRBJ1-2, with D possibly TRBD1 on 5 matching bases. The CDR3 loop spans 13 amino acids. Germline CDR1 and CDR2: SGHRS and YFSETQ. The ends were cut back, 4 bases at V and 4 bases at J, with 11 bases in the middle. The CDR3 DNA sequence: TGCGCCAGCAGCCCGGGACGCCTCTATGGCTACACCTTC. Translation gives CASSPGRLYGYTF.

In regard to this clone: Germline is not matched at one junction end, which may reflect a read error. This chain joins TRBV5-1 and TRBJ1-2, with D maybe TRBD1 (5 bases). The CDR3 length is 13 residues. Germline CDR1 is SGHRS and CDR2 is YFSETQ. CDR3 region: CASSLADGALWAF. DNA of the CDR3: TGCGCCAGCAGCTTGGCCGATGGGGCGCTTTGGGCCTTC.

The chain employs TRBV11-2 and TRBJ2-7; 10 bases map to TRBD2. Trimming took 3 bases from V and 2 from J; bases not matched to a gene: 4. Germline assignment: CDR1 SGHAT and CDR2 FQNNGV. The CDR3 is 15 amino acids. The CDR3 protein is CASSLGSGGPYEQYF. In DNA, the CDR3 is TGTGCCAGCAGCTTGGGTAGCGGGGGGCCCTACGAGCAGTACTTC. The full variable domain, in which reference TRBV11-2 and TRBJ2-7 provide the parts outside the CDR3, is EAGVAQSPRYKIIEKRQSVAFWCNPISGHATLYWYQQILGQGPKLLIQFQNNGVVDDSQLPKDRFSAERLKGVDSTLKIQPAKLEDSAVYLCASSLGSGGPYEQYFGPGTRLTVT.

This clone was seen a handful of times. The CDR3 DNA is TGTGCCAGCTCCCCCCTTCTCGGGGAGCTGTTTTTT. Translated: CASSPLLGELFF. The rearrangement joins TRBV5-6 to TRBJ2-2; D gene ambiguous. Germline loops: CDR1 SGHDT, CDR2 YYEEEE. V was clipped by 7 bases and J by 7 bases, with 11 bases between them. CDR3 length equals 12 residues.

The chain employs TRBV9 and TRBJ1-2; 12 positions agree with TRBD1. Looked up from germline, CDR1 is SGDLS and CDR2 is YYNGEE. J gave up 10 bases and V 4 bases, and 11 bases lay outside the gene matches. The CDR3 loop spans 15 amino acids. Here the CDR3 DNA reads TGTGCCAGCAGCACCCGTTCCGGGACAGGGGGCGCCTACACCTTC. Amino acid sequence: CASSTRSGTGGAYTF.